Below are 3 T cell receptor beta chains sequenced from a single sample in a study of shared clonotypes between healthy human individuals. The repertoire was sequenced with immunoSEQ multiplex PCR; TCRdb's copy has only in-frame clones and lacks some. Of 170,000 or so clones listed, over 50% are singletons. Input material: memory CD4+ T cells sorted from blood. Subset noted: CD45RA-negative fraction. The receptor source for this set is a man in his thirties or forties in good health.

V is TRBV9 and J is TRBJ2-1, with 7 bases that match TRBD2. This CDR3 region has 14 residues. Germline V gene sequence: CDR1 SGDLS, CDR2 YYNGEE. V shed 2 bases and J 8 bases; nucleotides not matched to a gene: 7. CDR3 sequence reads: CASSVSGGSYEQFF. CDR3 in DNA: TGTGCCAGCAGCGTTTCGGGCGGGAGCTATGAGCAGTTCTTC.

The rearrangement uses TRBV7-2 and TRBJ2-3; 7 nucleotides agree with TRBD1. V gave up 3 bases and J gave up 0 bases; unmatched junction bases: 3. Germline V gene lookup returns CDR1 SGHTA and CDR2 FQGNSA. The CDR3 has 15 residues. The CDR3 reads CASSFWDSSTDTQYF. The CDR3 DNA follows: TGTGCCAGCAGCTTCTGGGACAGTAGCACAGATACGCAGTATTTT.

This chain links TRBV6-5 with TRBJ1-4; D is possibly TRBD1 (5 bases). V lost 9 bases and J 5 bases, leaving 10 bases between the germline ends. Germline V gives CDR1 MNHEY, CDR2 SVGAGI. CDR3 length equals 12 residues. The CDR3 protein is CASGYRNEKLFF. The DNA for the CDR3 is TGTGCCAGTGGGTACAGGAATGAAAAACTGTTTTTT.